This TCR beta chain was identified in a study of tumor-infiltrating lymphocytes in localized non-small cell lung cancer. Study information: Some samples were collected after neoadjuvant chemotherapy; smokers, never-smokers and several histologies were included. Study-wide results and caveats: Tumors had more T cell infiltration than uninvolved lung, per TCRbeta sequencing and CD3 counts. Immunotypes IM1 and IM2 had similar TCR-derived T-cell fractions. Only some patients had TCR sequencing, depending on available tissue.

The CDR3 loop spans 15 amino acids. V dropped 1 base and J dropped 4; count of bases not matched to a gene: 4. The germline V gene encodes CDR1 MGHRA and CDR2 YSYEKL. Sequenced by immunoSEQ multiplex PCR; TCRdb stores in-frame clones only, minus some. The table includes a few thousand clones, around 42% detected once. Points on this clone: What it binds is not known.

V usage is TRBV4-1 and J usage is TRBJ1-2, with 9 bases aligning to TRBD1. The origin of this receptor is a human donor with non-small cell lung cancer. Material: uninvolved lung tissue not adjacent to the tumor. CDR3 in DNA: TGCGCCAGCAGCCAAGGACAGGGGGTACGCTATGGCTACACCTTC. This gives the protein CASSQGQGVRYGYTF.